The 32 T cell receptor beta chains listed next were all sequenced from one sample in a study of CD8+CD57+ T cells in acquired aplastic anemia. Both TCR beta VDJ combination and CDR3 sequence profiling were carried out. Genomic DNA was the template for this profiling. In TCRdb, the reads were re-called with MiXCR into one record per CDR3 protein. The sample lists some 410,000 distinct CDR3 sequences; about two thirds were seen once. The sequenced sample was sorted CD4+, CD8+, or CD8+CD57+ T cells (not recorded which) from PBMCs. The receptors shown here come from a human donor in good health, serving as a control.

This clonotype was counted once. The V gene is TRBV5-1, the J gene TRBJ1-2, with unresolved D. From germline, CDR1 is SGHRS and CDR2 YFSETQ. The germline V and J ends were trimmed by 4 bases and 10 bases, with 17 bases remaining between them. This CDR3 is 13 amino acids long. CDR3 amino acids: CASSVGSLSVYTF. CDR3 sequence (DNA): TGCGCCAGCAGCGTGGGCAGTCTCTCTGTCTACACCTTC.

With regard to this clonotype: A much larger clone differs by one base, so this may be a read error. CDR3 sequence: CASSQVSVRGFEQYF. CDR3 sequence (DNA): TGTGCCAGCAGCCAAGTTTCGGTCCGGGGATTCGAGCAGTACTTC. This chain joins TRBV7-2 and TRBJ2-7; maybe TRBD2 (5 bases). Germline CDR1 reads SGHTA; CDR2 reads FQGNSA. CDR3 size: 15 residues. V gave up 5 bases and J gave up 6 bases, with 20 bases separating them.

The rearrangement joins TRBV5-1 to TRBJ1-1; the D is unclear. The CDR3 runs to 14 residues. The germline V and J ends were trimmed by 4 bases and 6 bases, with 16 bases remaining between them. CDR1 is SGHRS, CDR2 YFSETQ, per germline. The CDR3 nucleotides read TGCGCCAGCAGCAGAGGAGAGCACAATTCTGAAGCTTTCTTT. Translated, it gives CASSRGEHNSEAFF. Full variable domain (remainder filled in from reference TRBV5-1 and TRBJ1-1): KAGVTQTPRYLIKTRGQQVTLSCSPISGHRSVSWYQQTPGQGLQFLFEYFSETQRNKGNFPGRFSGRQFSNSRSEMNVSTLELGDSALYLCASSRGEHNSEAFFGQGTRLTVV.

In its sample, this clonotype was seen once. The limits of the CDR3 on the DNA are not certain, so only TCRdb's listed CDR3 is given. This CDR3 is CSLEDSAMYFCASRWGAIDSPLHF. This chain uses TRBV29-1 with TRBJ1-6; the DNA was not compared with TRBD1, the D call given in the table. The CDR3 totals 24 residues, both ends included. CDR1 and CDR2 (germline): SQVTM, ANQGSEA.

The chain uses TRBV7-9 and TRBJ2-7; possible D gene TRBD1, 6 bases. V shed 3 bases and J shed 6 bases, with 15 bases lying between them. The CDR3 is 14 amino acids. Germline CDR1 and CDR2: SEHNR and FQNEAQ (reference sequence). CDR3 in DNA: TGTGCCAGCAGCTTCCGACGGGGACACACCGAGCAGTACTTC. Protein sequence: CASSFRRGHTEQYF.

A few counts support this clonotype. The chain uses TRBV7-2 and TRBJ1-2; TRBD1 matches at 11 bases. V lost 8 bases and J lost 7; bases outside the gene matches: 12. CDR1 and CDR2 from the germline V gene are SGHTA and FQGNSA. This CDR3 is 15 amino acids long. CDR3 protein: CASYPTGTGGGGYTF. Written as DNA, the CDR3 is TGTGCCAGCTACCCAACAGGGACAGGGGGGGGTGGCTACACCTTC. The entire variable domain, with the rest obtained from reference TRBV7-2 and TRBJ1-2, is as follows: GAGVSQSPSNKVTEKGKDVELRCDPISGHTALYWYRQSLGQGLEFLIYFQGNSAPDKSGLPSDRFSAERTGGSVSTLTIQRTQQEDSAVYLCASYPTGTGGGGYTFGSGTRLTVV.

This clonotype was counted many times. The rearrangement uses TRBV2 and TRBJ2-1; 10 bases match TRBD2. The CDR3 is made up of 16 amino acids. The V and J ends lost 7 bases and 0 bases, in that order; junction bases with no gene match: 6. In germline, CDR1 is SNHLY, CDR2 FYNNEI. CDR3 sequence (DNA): TGTGCCAGCATTCGACGACTAGCGGGCTCCTACAATGAGCAGTTCTTC. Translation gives CASIRRLAGSYNEQFF. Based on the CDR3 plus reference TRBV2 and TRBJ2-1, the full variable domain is EPEVTQTPSHQVTQMGQEVILRCVPISNHLYFYWYRQILGQKVEFLVSFYNNEISEKSEIFDDQFSVERPDGSNFTLKIRSTKLEDSAMYFCASIRRLAGSYNEQFFGPGTRLTVL.

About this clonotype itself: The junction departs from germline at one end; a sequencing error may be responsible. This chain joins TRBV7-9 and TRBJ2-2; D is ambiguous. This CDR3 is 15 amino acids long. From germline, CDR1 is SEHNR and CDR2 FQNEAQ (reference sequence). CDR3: CASSPRSTKAGQLFF. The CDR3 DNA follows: TGTGCCAGCAGTCCCCGGTCCACCAAAGCCGGGCAGCTGTTTTTT.

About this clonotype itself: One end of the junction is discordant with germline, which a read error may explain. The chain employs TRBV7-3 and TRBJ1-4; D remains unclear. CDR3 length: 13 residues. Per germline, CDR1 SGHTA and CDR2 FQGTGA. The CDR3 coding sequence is TGTGCCACCAGCACCGGAAAAGTGGAAAAACTGTTTTTT. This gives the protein CATSTGKVEKLFF.

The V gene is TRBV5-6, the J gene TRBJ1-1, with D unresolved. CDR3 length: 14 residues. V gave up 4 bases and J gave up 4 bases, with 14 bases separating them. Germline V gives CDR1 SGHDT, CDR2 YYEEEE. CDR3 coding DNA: TGTGCCAGCAGCCCAAGACGGCCGGCCACTGAAGCTTTCTTT. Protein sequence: CASSPRRPATEAFF.

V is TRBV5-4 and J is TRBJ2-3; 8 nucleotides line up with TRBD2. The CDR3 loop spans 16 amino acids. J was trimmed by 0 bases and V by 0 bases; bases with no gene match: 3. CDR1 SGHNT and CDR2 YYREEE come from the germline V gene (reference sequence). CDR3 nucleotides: TGTGCCAGCAGCTTGGGCGGGGGGCCTAGCACAGATACGCAGTATTTT. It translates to CASSLGGGPSTDTQYF.

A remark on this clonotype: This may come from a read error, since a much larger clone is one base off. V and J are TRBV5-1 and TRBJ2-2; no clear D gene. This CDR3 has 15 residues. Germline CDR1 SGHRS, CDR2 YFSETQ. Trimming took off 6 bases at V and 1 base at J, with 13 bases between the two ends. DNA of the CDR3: TGCGCCAGCACCCACGGACGCAGGAACACCGGGGAGCTGTTTTTT. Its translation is CASTHGRRNTGELFF.

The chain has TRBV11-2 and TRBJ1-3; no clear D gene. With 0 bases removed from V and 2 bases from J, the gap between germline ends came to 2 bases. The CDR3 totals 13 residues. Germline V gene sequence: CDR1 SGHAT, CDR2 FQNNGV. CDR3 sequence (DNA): TGTGCCAGCAGCTTAGATCCTGGAAACACCATATATTTT. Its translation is CASSLDPGNTIYF. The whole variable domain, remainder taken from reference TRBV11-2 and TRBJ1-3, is EAGVAQSPRYKIIEKRQSVAFWCNPISGHATLYWYQQILGQGPKLLIQFQNNGVVDDSQLPKDRFSAERLKGVDSTLKIQPAKLEDSAVYLCASSLDPGNTIYFGEGSWLTVV.

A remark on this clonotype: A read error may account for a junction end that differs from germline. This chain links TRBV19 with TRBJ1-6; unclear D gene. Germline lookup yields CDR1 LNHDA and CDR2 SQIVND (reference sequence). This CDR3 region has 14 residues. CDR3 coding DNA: TGTGCCAGTAGTACAGGACGATTAGACTCCCCCCTCCTCTTT. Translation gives CASSTGRLDSPLLF.

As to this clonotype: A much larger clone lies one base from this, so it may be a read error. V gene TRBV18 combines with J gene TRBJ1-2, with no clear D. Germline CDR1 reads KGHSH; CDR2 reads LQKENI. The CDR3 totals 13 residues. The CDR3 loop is CASSTGSDYGHTF. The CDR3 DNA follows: TGTGCCAGCTCAACGGGGTCCGACTATGGCCACACCTTC.

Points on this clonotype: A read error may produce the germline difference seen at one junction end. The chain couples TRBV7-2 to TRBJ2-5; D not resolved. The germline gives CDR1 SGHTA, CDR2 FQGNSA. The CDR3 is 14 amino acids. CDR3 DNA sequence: TGTGCCAGCAGCGTGGGAATCCACCAAGGGACCCAGTACTTC. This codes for CASSVGIHQGTQYF. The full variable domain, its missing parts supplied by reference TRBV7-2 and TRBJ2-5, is GAGVSQSPSNKVTEKGKDVELRCDPISGHTALYWYRQSLGQGLEFLIYFQGNSAPDKSGLPSDRFSAERTGGSVSTLTIQRTQQEDSAVYLCASSVGIHQGTQYFGPGTRLLVL.

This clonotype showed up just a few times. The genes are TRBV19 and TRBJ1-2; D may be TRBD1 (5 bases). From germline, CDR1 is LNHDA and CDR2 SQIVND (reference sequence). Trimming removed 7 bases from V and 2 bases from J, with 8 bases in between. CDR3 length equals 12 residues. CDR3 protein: CASMAGNYGYTF. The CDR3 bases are TGTGCCAGTATGGCAGGGAACTATGGCTACACCTTC.

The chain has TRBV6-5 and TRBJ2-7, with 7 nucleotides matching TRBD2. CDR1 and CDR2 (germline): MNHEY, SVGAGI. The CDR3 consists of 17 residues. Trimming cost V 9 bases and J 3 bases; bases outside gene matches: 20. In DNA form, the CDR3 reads TGTGCCAGTCCCAGCCCCGATCCAGGGCGGGGGATCTACGAGCAGTACTTC. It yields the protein CASPSPDPGRGIYEQYF.

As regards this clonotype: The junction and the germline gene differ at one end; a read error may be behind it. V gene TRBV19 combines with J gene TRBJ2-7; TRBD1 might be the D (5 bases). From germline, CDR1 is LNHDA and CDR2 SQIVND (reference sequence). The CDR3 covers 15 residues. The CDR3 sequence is CASSTGARVCFEHDF. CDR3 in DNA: TGTGCCAGTAGTACTGGGGCAAGGGTGTGCTTCGAGCATGACTTC.

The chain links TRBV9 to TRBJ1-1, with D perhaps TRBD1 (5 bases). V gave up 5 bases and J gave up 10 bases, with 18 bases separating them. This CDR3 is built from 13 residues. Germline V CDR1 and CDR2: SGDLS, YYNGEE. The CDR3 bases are TGTGCCAGCAGGCGGCTGGGGGTGGTCGTAGCTTTCTTT. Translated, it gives CASRRLGVVVAFF.

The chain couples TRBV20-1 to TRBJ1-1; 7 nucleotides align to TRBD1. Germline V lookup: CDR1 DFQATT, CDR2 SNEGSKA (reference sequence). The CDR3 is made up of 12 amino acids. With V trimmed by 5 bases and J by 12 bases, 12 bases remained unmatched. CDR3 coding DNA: TGCAGTGCTGGAGGACAGGACCCGGAAACTTTCTTT. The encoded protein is CSAGGQDPETFF.

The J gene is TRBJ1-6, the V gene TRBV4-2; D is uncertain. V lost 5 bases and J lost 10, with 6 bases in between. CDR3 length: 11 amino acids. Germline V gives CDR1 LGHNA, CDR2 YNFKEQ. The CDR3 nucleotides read TGTGCCAGCAGCTTGTGGTCACCCCTCCACTTT. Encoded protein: CASSLWSPLHF.

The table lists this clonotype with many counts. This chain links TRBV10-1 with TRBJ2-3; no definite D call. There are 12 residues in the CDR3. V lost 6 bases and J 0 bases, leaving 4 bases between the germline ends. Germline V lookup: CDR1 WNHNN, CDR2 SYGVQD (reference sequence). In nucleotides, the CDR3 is TGCGCCAGCAGCCGGAGCACAGATACGCAGTATTTT. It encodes CASSRSTDTQYF.

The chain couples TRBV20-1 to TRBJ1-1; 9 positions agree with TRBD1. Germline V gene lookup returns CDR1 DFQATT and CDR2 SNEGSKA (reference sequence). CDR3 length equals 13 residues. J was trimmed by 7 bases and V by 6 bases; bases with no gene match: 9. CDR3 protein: CSASDRGYGEAFF. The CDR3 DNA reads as TGCAGTGCCTCGGACAGGGGATACGGTGAAGCTTTCTTT.

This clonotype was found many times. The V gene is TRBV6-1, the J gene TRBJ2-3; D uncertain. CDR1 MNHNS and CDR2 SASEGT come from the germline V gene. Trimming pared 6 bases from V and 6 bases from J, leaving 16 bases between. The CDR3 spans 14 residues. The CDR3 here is CASRTSPAMDTQYF. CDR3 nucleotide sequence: TGTGCCAGCAGGACCTCTCCAGCGATGGATACGCAGTATTTT.

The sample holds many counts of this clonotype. CDR3 residues: CASSQGGNTIYF. CDR3 nucleotide sequence: TGTGCCAGCAGCCAGGGGGGAAACACCATATATTTT. The chain uses TRBV2 and TRBJ1-3, with D tentatively TRBD1 (6 bases). The germline V gene encodes CDR1 SNHLY and CDR2 FYNNEI. Trimming left V 6 bases short and J 4 bases short, with 7 bases between. The CDR3 sequence is 12 residues long.

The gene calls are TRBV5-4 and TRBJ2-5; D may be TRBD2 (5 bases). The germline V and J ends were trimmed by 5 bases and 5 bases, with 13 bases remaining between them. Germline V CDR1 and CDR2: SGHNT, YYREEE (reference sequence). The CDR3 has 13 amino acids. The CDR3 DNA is TGTGCCAGCAGGCGGGCGGCCGGGGAGACCCAGTACTTC. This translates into CASRRAAGETQYF.

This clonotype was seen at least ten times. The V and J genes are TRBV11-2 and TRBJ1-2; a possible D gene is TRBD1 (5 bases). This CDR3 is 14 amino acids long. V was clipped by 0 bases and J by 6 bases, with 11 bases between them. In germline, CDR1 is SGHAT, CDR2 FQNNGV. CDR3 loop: CASSLDSRGDGYTF. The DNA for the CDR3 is TGTGCCAGCAGCTTAGATAGTCGAGGGGATGGCTACACCTTC.

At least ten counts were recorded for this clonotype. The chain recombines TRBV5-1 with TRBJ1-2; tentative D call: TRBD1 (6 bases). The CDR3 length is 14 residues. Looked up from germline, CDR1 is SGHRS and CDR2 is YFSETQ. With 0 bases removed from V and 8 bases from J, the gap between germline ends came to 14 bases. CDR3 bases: TGCGCCAGCAGCTTGGAGGGGGGCTCGGGAGGCTACACCTTC. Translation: CASSLEGGSGGYTF.

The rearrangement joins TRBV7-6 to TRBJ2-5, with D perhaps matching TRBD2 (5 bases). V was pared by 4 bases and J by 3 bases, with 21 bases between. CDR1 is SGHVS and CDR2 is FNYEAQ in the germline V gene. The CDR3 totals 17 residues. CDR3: CASSSNLARMGKETQYF. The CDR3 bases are TGTGCCAGCAGCTCCAACCTAGCTCGCATGGGGAAAGAGACCCAGTACTTC.

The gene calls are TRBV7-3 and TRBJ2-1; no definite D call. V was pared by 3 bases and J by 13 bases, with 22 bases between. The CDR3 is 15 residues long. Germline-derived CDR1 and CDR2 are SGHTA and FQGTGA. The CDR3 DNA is TGTGCCAGCAGCTTGTCGGACGGGCTGTACATTGGACAGTTCTTC. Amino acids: CASSLSDGLYIGQFF.

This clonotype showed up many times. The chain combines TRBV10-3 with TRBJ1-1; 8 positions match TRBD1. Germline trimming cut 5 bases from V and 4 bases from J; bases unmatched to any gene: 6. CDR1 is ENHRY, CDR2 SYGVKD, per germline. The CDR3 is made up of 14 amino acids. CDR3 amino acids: CAISLDRVGTEAFF. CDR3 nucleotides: TGTGCCATCAGTTTGGACAGGGTGGGCACTGAAGCTTTCTTT.